What follows are 2 T cell receptor beta chains derived from one specimen sequenced in a study of cytomegalovirus exposure and HLA in healthy donors (TCRdb year 2017). The method was the immunoSEQ multiplex PCR assay. For the multiplex PCR, a mixture combining 60 forward primers for TCR Vbeta segments and 13 reverse primers for TCR Jbeta segments was used. TCRdb provides this immuneACCESS table in a form limited to in-frame rearrangements. Some clones are lacking; in checked studies, under half of them reflect an unresolved V gene, and why the rest are absent is not known. The table for this sample lists around 150,000 clones; about four fifths of them were counted only once. Approximately 4.3% of the sample rests with the top ten. Sequencing used PBMCs. These receptor sequences come from a man aged 25-45 years in good health.

The chain employs TRBV18 and TRBJ2-5, with D tentatively TRBD1 (5 bases). Looked up from germline, CDR1 is KGHSH and CDR2 is LQKENI. CDR3 length: 14 amino acids. V dropped 3 bases and J dropped 5 bases, with 13 bases sitting between them. DNA for the CDR3: TGTGCCAGCTCACCCGACAGCGCTGGGGAGACCCAGTACTTC. Translated, it gives CASSPDSAGETQYF.

This chain joins TRBV7-2 and TRBJ2-7; possible D gene TRBD2, 6 bases. The germline V gene encodes CDR1 SGHTA and CDR2 FQGNSA. V lost 8 bases, J lost 3 bases, and 11 bases lay in between. The CDR3 loop spans 12 amino acids. Written as DNA, the CDR3 is TGTGCCAGCGGGAGGTCGATCTACGAGCAGTACTTC. Protein: CASGRSIYEQYF.